Listed here is a single T cell receptor (beta chain). Its antigen is unknown. Base qualities are not at hand, and no much larger clone is one base apart. The library came from 5' RACE. Sequencing used an Illumina HiSeq 2000. A universal primer binding site was introduced by template switching, and a unique molecular identifier was present in the final cDNA, enabling accurate counting of TCR cDNA molecules. Specific primers in the conserved constant-segment region were used to synthesize first-strand cDNA for the TCR alpha and beta chains. To control for contamination, each cDNA library was double barcoded with a SMART-Mk sample barcode plus Illumina barcodes. TruSeq adapter sequences, together with Illumina sample barcodes, were added in two successive PCR steps. The TCR alpha and beta cDNA libraries were sequenced on the Illumina HiSeq platform using custom primers. On the study's bioinformatics: MiGEC processed the raw reads to extract unique molecular identifiers, while MiXCR was used to determine the CDR3 positions. Recombination models were inferred per individual with the repgenHMM and IGoR tools using an EM algorithm. The analysis of shared clonotypes was done with the tcR package in R, with sharing normalized by the product of cloneset sizes. To study raw recombination free of thymic and clonal selection effects, out-of-frame nonproductive sequences were analyzed. TCRdb reworked the public reads: Q25 trimming with fastp, MiXCR clone assembly, productive beta chains retained. Merged by CDR3 protein, the rows form single entries marked with the most common genes and DNA. These V and J calls rely on TCRdb rather than the paper's analysis. Recorded for this sample are 500,000 to 550,000 distinct CDR3 sequences; about 20% of them occurred a single time. Clones ranked in the top ten supply approximately 0.95% of the sample.

The data were taken from a study of identical twins listed by TCRdb under 2016. About the investigation overall: To test whether fetal clonotypes persist, this study deep-sequenced TCR alpha and beta repertoires from monozygotic twins, from unrelated adults of various ages, and from cord blood. To rule out contamination, the twin experiments were replicated at different times with different library preparation protocols.

The germline V gene specifies SGHVS as CDR1 and FQNEAQ as CDR2. The germline ends are 12 bases apart after V is trimmed by 2 bases and J by 5 bases. The CDR3 contains 14 residues, cysteine and phenylalanine counted. Of the read, only the CDR3 DNA is kept; its 42 bases are in frame from base 1. All donors were healthy Caucasians. The twin cohort consisted of three pairs of female monozygotic twins, all aged roughly 18 to 30 years. Positive isolation kits from Invitrogen were used to isolate the CD4+ and CD8+ T cell populations. Results and caveats for the whole study, not just this receptor: Out-of-frame TCR alpha sequences shared between twins showed an excess of low generation-probability sequences compared with coincidental sharing between unrelated individuals. Excess twin sharing in beta out-of-frame sequences was weaker because fewer shared sequences lowered the signal-to-noise ratio. Abundant cord blood beta clonotypes had fewer insertions, young adult naive repertoires showed a similar but weaker trend, and memory repertoires showed no such trend. Out-of-frame TCR alpha sharing in monozygotic twins was systematically underestimated by recombination models, whereas sharing between unrelated individuals was in agreement with the recombination models. Invariant T cells such as MAIT and iNKT could partly confound zero-insertion analyses, though diverse VJ usage argued against this for most clonotypes. Because the same donors could not be followed over many years, conclusions were based on cross-sectional statistical analysis.

Another study also made use of these data, one on T cells expressing NK-cell markers. That second publication adds: Three sorted T-cell subsets (CD3+CD56+NKG2C+, CD3+CD56+NKG2C- and CD3+CD56-NKG2C+) from several donors had their TCR beta-chain repertoires profiled. Among the eight sequenced donors, seven were HCMV-seropositive and one was HCMV-seronegative. In several experiments an anti-gammadeltaTCR antibody was added to restrict sorting to alphabetaTCR-expressing T cells. In a handful of donors, the dominant CD3+CD56+NKG2C+ clonotypes were among the top 10 CD8+ clonotypes and accounted for about 1.0-7.5% of CD8+ T cells. Those dominant clonotypes were again the most abundant among CD3+CD56-NKG2C+ cells in a few donors, at about 28.3-60.1%. Whether the expanded NKG2C-expressing T cell clones were specific for HCMV antigens remained unclear. All eight donors whose samples were sequenced were randomly selected healthy volunteers, three of them men and five women. HCMV serostatus was determined by detecting HCMV-specific IgG in serum with a commercial ELISA kit. MIGEC handled demultiplexing of the reads and grouping by UMI, while MiTCR was used to assemble and quantify clonotypes. To exclude erroneous sequences, only TCR cDNA sequences supported by at least two reads were retained. The tcR package was used for downstream repertoire analysis, with clonotypes matched between fractions based on CDR3 nucleotide sequence plus V segment. VDJmatch was used to annotate antigen specificity against VDJdb, with one amino acid substitution allowed in CDR3.

This clonotype originated in a woman between 18 and 29 years old in good health. This sequence uses TRBV7-8 and TRBJ1-2; too little of a D gene remains to name it. The source material was CD4+ T cells sorted from blood. CDR3 protein: CASSLRGLRYGYTF. The DNA sequence is as follows: TGTGCCAGCAGCTTACGTGGACTAAGATATGGCTACACCTTC. When the CDR3 is completed using the reference TRBV7-8 and TRBJ1-2 genes on either side, the full variable domain is GAGVSQSPRYKVAKRGQDVALRCDPISGHVSLFWYQQALGQGPEFLTYFQNEAQLDKSGLPSDRFFAERPEGSVSTLKIQRTQQEDSAVYLCASSLRGLRYGYTFGSGTRLTVV.